The 3 T cell receptor beta chains listed next were all sequenced from one sample in a study of blood T cell repertoires in COVID-19. The repertoire was sequenced with immunoSEQ multiplex PCR; TCRdb's copy has only in-frame clones and lacks some. Altogether 170,000 or so clones are present, 85% to 90% being singletons, with the ten largest covering 2.7%. Sequencing input: peripheral blood. Every receptor here comes from a man aged 35 to 55 with active or convalescent COVID-19.

The chain employs TRBV14 and TRBJ1-2; D gene uncertain. The V gene's germline CDR1 is SGHDN and CDR2 FVKESK. The CDR3 is made up of 12 amino acids. Trimming removed 4 bases at V and 2 bases at J, with 5 bases between. The CDR3 region has the DNA TGTGCCAGCAGCCCCTACAACTATGGCTACACCTTC. Translating gives CASSPYNYGYTF.

J is TRBJ2-3 and V is TRBV7-9; D remains ambiguous. Trimming left V 4 bases short and J 4 bases short, with 6 bases between. CDR3 length: 12 amino acids. CDR1 SEHNR and CDR2 FQNEAQ come from the germline V gene (reference sequence). The CDR3 is CASSSLSDTQYF. The DNA for the CDR3 is TGTGCCAGCAGCTCCTTATCAGATACGCAGTATTTT.

The chain combines TRBV19 with TRBJ1-2; 9 bases map to TRBD1. Germline lookup yields CDR1 LNHDA and CDR2 SQIVND (reference sequence). The CDR3 totals 15 residues. V shed 3 bases, J shed 4 bases, and the junction held 6 bases outside the gene matches. CDR3 DNA sequence: TGTGCCAGTAGTATGGCGGGACAGGGCATCTATGGCTACACCTTC. Translation: CASSMAGQGIYGYTF.